This TCR beta chain was captured by sequencing in a study of cytomegalovirus exposure and HLA in healthy donors. On the study more broadly: Samples from HLA-typed donors yielded approximately 80 million unique TCRs in an early data release.

PCR involved 60 Vbeta and 13 Jbeta primers. Assay: immunoSEQ multiplex PCR; the TCRdb copy retains only in-frame clones and omits some. The table includes over 150,000 clones, over 70% detected once. This CDR3 has 16 amino acids. V lost 5 bases and J lost 5; bases outside the gene matches: 11. Per the germline V gene, CDR1 is SNHLY and CDR2 is FYNNEI. The sequenced material came from PBMCs. This chain connects TRBV2 to TRBJ2-5, with 10 positions matching TRBD2. The TCR comes from a male donor in good health and CMV-seropositive. The CDR3 is CASSPRSGGAYETQYF. The CDR3, as DNA: TGTGCCAGCAGTCCCCGGAGCGGGGGGGCCTATGAGACCCAGTACTTC. The full variable domain, completed using reference TRBV2 and TRBJ2-5, is EPEVTQTPSHQVTQMGQEVILRCVPISNHLYFYWYRQILGQKVEFLVSFYNNEISEKSEIFDDQFSVERPDGSNFTLKIRSTKLEDSAMYFCASSPRSGGAYETQYFGPGTRLLVL.